These 21 T cell receptor beta chains originate from one sample sequenced in a study of cytomegalovirus exposure and HLA in healthy donors. Vbeta (60) and Jbeta (13) primers were used in the PCR. TCRdb keeps only in-frame clones here, not all; method: immunoSEQ multiplex PCR. The table lists a few hundred thousand clones, 70% to 80% of them singletons. Sample: PBMCs. The receptor set was obtained from a woman under 40 in good health and CMV-seronegative.

The V and J genes are TRBV4-1 and TRBJ1-2; the match to TRBD1 covers 9 bases. The length of the CDR3 is 15 residues. Losses at the gene ends were 3 bases for V and 6 bases for J; bases not matched to a gene: 8. Germline assignment: CDR1 MGHRA and CDR2 YSYEKL. The CDR3 coding sequence is TGCGCCAGCAGCCAGAAGGGACAGGGAGGGGATGGCTACACCTTC. The encoded protein is CASSQKGQGGDGYTF.

The chain links TRBV4-1 to TRBJ1-2; D not certain. The CDR3 totals 17 residues. Germline values: CDR1 MGHRA, CDR2 YSYEKL. Trimming left V 0 bases short and J 6 bases short, with 20 bases between. CDR3 residues: CASSQERAANWVHGYTF. The DNA of the CDR3 is TGCGCCAGCAGCCAAGAGAGGGCCGCAAACTGGGTTCATGGCTACACCTTC.

This sequence joins TRBV19 and TRBJ2-7, with TRBD1 matching over 7 bases. The germline V gene encodes CDR1 LNHDA and CDR2 SQIVND (reference sequence). After removal of 6 bases from V and 6 bases from J, the junction contained 11 bases not matched to a gene. This CDR3 contains 14 residues. The CDR3 protein is CASSVETGMIEQYF. CDR3 DNA sequence: TGTGCCAGTAGCGTCGAGACAGGGATGATCGAGCAGTACTTC.

The genes are TRBV2 and TRBJ2-7; possible D gene TRBD1, 6 bases. The germline V and J ends were trimmed by 8 bases and 0 bases, with 26 bases remaining between them. CDR3 length equals 18 residues. Germline-derived CDR1 and CDR2 are SNHLY and FYNNEI. The DNA for the CDR3 is TGTGCCAGCGAAGCCGGGACACAAGTCAGCCCGAGCTCCTACGAGCAGTACTTC. Amino acids: CASEAGTQVSPSSYEQYF.

This sequence joins TRBV5-6 and TRBJ2-7; 11 nucleotides line up with TRBD2. With 0 bases clipped from V and 2 bases from J, the junction kept 10 bases outside the gene matches. CDR3 length equals 18 residues. Germline V CDR1 and CDR2: SGHDT, YYEEEE. In DNA form, the CDR3 reads TGTGCCAGCAGCTTGGTTAGCGGGAGGGCTCTCCGAACCTACGAGCAGTACTTC. Translation gives CASSLVSGRALRTYEQYF.

V and J are TRBV7-8 and TRBJ2-7; 14 bases are shared with TRBD2. V gave up 1 base and J gave up 5 bases; unmatched junction bases: 16. From germline, CDR1 is SGHVS and CDR2 FQNEAQ. The CDR3 sequence is 20 residues long. The chain's CDR3 is CASSLVRGAGGLAGDDEQYF. The CDR3 DNA follows: TGTGCCAGCAGCTTAGTAAGAGGGGCAGGGGGACTAGCGGGAGATGACGAGCAGTACTTC.

Here the CDR3 reads CASIGGSSYEQYF. CDR3 DNA: TGTGCCAGCATTGGCGGGAGTTCCTACGAGCAGTACTTC. This rearrangement joins TRBV6-6 to TRBJ2-7; 7 bases align to TRBD2. Germline loops: CDR1 MNHNY, CDR2 SVGAGI (reference sequence). V lost 7 bases, J lost 1 base, and 4 bases stayed unmatched. The CDR3 totals 13 residues.

This chain links TRBV2 with TRBJ2-1, with 12 bases matching TRBD2. Trimming removed 1 base from V and 10 bases from J; junction bases left unmatched: 11. The CDR3 totals 17 residues. Germline assignment: CDR1 SNHLY and CDR2 FYNNEI. The CDR3, as DNA: TGTGCCAGCAGTGAAGTTATCGGGCTAGCGGGAGGGAAGGAGCAGTTCTTC. Its translation: CASSEVIGLAGGKEQFF.

CDR3 residues: CAWSGLALYTGELFF. For the CDR3, the DNA is TGTGCCTGGAGTGGGTTAGCGCTATACACCGGGGAGCTGTTTTTT. J is TRBJ2-2 and V is TRBV30; D might be TRBD2 (5 bases). The CDR3 spans 15 residues. In germline, CDR1 is GTSNPN, CDR2 SVGIG (reference sequence). V dropped 1 base and J dropped 3 bases, with 12 bases sitting between them.

This clone was found once. V is TRBV6-1 and J is TRBJ2-5; tentative D call: TRBD1 (7 bases). Germline V CDR1 and CDR2: MNHNS, SASEGT. This CDR3 region has 13 residues. The V end was cut by 4 bases, the J end by 11 bases, with 17 bases between. The CDR3 DNA reads TGTGCCAGCAGTGCCAGACAGGGCCGGGAGCAGTACTTC. Amino acid sequence: CASSARQGREQYF.

This clone turned up a few times. The rearrangement joins TRBV5-1 to TRBJ2-3; 8 bases map to TRBD2. This CDR3 comprises 14 residues. Trimming at V came to 0 bases and at J to 5 bases, leaving 2 bases not matched to a gene. The germline gives CDR1 SGHRS, CDR2 YFSETQ. The CDR3 nucleotides read TGCGCCAGCAGCTTGGACACTAGCGGAGATACGCAGTATTTT. This encodes CASSLDTSGDTQYF.

Only a few counts were recorded for this clone. This chain connects TRBV19 to TRBJ2-5; 7 positions agree with TRBD1. TRBJ2-7 explains the end of the DNA better; the J call may be wrong. Germline V gives CDR1 LNHDA, CDR2 SQIVND (reference sequence). This CDR3 is 14 amino acids long. The CDR3 coding sequence is TGTGCCAGTAGTATATTTGGGACAGAAGCCGAGCAGTACTTC. As protein: CASSIFGTEAEQYF.

The chain employs TRBV6-1 and TRBJ2-7; 10 bases line up with TRBD1. V shed 6 bases, J shed 5 bases, and the junction held 4 bases outside the gene matches. The CDR3 is 13 residues long. In germline, CDR1 is MNHNS, CDR2 SASEGT. For the CDR3, the DNA is TGTGCCAGCAGGGGGACAGGGGTCGACGAGCAGTACTTC. The encoded protein is CASRGTGVDEQYF.

The chain combines TRBV6-1 with TRBJ2-5; 10 bases are a match to TRBD2. V lost 9 bases to trimming and J lost 2 bases; unmatched junction nucleotides: 9. Germline V CDR1 and CDR2: MNHNS, SASEGT. The CDR3 has 15 amino acids. The CDR3 loop reads CASTRLAGKQETQYF. CDR3 nucleotide sequence: TGTGCCAGTACCAGACTAGCGGGCAAACAAGAGACCCAGTACTTC.

This clone has only one observation. The V and J genes are TRBV19 and TRBJ1-1, with 7 bases fitting TRBD1. With 5 bases clipped from V and 5 bases from J, the junction kept 8 bases outside the gene matches. The CDR3 loop spans 14 amino acids. CDR1 is LNHDA and CDR2 is SQIVND in the germline V gene (reference sequence). The CDR3 spells CASSPITGATEAFF. CDR3 nucleotides: TGTGCCAGTAGTCCGATTACAGGGGCGACTGAAGCTTTCTTT.

This clone was recorded once. The V gene is TRBV5-5, the J gene TRBJ2-7; possibly TRBD2 for D (6 bases). From germline, CDR1 is SGHKS and CDR2 YYEKEE (reference sequence). The CDR3 has 13 residues. Trimming removed 4 bases from V and 6 bases from J, with 14 bases in between. The CDR3 coding sequence is TGTGCCAGCAGCGCCGGTGTCGGGGGCGAGCAGTACTTC. This gives the protein CASSAGVGGEQYF.

A note on this clone: The same CDR3 is also encoded by other DNA sequences in this sample. This CDR3 is CASSRDRGNQPQHF. The CDR3, as DNA: TGTGCCAGCAGCCGGGACAGGGGTAATCAGCCCCAGCATTTT. This chain joins TRBV2 and TRBJ1-5; TRBD1 matches at 10 bases. The CDR3 has 14 amino acids. Germline V gene lookup returns CDR1 SNHLY and CDR2 FYNNEI. Trimming cost V 6 bases and J 4 bases; bases outside gene matches: 3. The full variable domain, completed using reference TRBV2 and TRBJ1-5, is EPEVTQTPSHQVTQMGQEVILRCVPISNHLYFYWYRQILGQKVEFLVSFYNNEISEKSEIFDDQFSVERPDGSNFTLKIRSTKLEDSAMYFCASSRDRGNQPQHFGDGTRLSIL.

The rearrangement uses TRBV10-3 and TRBJ2-3; 8 bases map to TRBD2. Trimming at V came to 0 bases and at J to 2 bases, leaving 13 bases not matched to a gene. The germline gives CDR1 ENHRY, CDR2 SYGVKD. The CDR3 covers 19 residues. The DNA of the CDR3 is TGTGCCATCAGTGAGTCGATAGCAGCGGGGGAAAGTAACACAGATACGCAGTATTTT. This gives the protein CAISESIAAGESNTDTQYF.

The chain is built from TRBV4-2 and TRBJ1-6, with D perhaps TRBD1 (5 bases). V was pared by 1 base and J by 12 bases, with 10 bases between. Per germline, CDR1 LGHNA and CDR2 YNFKEQ. CDR3 length equals 13 residues. The CDR3 nucleotides read TGTGCCAGCAGCCAAGTACCAGGGCGACCCCTCCACTTT. Residues: CASSQVPGRPLHF.

The CDR3 DNA follows: TGTGCCTGGAGAGTTACAGGGCTTGGCAATCAGCCCCAGCATTTT. This gives the protein CAWRVTGLGNQPQHF. The chain combines TRBV30 with TRBJ1-5, with D possibly TRBD1 on 6 matching bases. The V gene's germline CDR1 is GTSNPN and CDR2 SVGIG (reference sequence). The CDR3 has 15 amino acids. Trimming removed 3 bases from V and 2 bases from J, with 14 bases in between.

A word on this clone: Additional DNA sequences in this sample encode the identical CDR3. V is TRBV7-3 and J is TRBJ2-3; TRBD2 matches 8 bases. The germline V gene has CDR1 SGHTA and CDR2 FQGTGA. V dropped 0 bases and J dropped 3; count of bases not matched to a gene: 2. The CDR3 is made up of 15 amino acids. CDR3 amino acids: CASSLTSGETDTQYF. The CDR3 nucleotides are TGTGCCAGCAGCTTAACTAGCGGGGAAACAGATACGCAGTATTTT. The full variable domain, with the rest looked up from reference TRBV7-3 and TRBJ2-3, is GAGVSQTPSNKVTEKGKYVELRCDPISGHTALYWYRQSLGQGPEFLIYFQGTGAADDSGLPNDRFFAVRPEGSVSTLKIQRTERGDSAVYLCASSLTSGETDTQYFGPGTRLTVL.